This T cell receptor beta chain derives from a study of identical twins. All donors were healthy Caucasians. TCRdb re-analysed the 5' RACE reads in MiXCR, keeping a single row per CDR3 protein. The sample lists some 760,000 distinct CDR3 sequences, about 18% occurring once. Germline CDR1 reads DFQATT; CDR2 reads SNEGSKA (reference sequence). The germline V and J ends were trimmed by 0 bases and 8 bases, with 17 bases remaining between them. The CDR3 runs 14 residues. This clonotype was seen many times. Separately, the same data were catalogued under a study of T cells expressing NK-cell markers. From that report: Among several donors, these clonotypes also ranked first in the CD3+CD56-NKG2C+ fraction.

The J gene is TRBJ2-7, the V gene TRBV20-1, with D possibly being TRBD2 (5 bases). The specimen sequenced was PBMCs. The TCR comes from a woman aged 18-29 years in good health. CDR3 nucleotide sequence: TGCAGTGCTAGAGATTTGACTCACGCCGGGAAGCAGTACTTC. Its translation is CSARDLTHAGKQYF.